Shown below are 5 T cell receptor beta chains from a single sample sequenced in a study of blood T cell repertoires in COVID-19. Sequencing was performed with immunoSEQ multiplex PCR; in TCRdb, only in-frame clones are kept and a portion is missing. The sample yields around 58,000 clones, 65% to 90% seen once. Sequencing was done on a sample of peripheral blood. The receptors were gathered from a human donor in a cohort sampled during active COVID-19.

The rearrangement uses TRBV27 and TRBJ1-2, with 10 bases aligning to TRBD1. V was clipped by 3 bases and J by 4 bases; unmatched bases: 8. The CDR3 is made up of 16 amino acids. Germline V gene sequence: CDR1 MNHEY, CDR2 SMNVEV (reference sequence). CDR3 sequence: CASSFASGDRGYGYTF. CDR3 DNA: TGTGCCAGCAGTTTCGCATCAGGGGACAGGGGCTATGGCTACACCTTC.

This clone is termed medium-sized. The rearrangement uses TRBV7-9 and TRBJ1-1, with 9 bases that match TRBD1. The CDR3 totals 17 residues. In germline, CDR1 is SEHNR, CDR2 FQNEAQ (reference sequence). The junction had 7 bases not matched to a gene; V was cut back by 1 base and J by 1 base. CDR3 sequence (DNA): TGTGCCAGCAGCTTAGGGGGGACAGGGAGCAAGAACACTGAAGCTTTCTTT. Residues: CASSLGGTGSKNTEAFF. Full variable domain (remainder filled in from reference TRBV7-9 and TRBJ1-1): DTGVSQNPRHKITKRGQNVTFRCDPISEHNRLYWYRQTLGQGPEFLTYFQNEAQLEKSRLLSDRFSAERPKGSFSTLEIQRTEQGDSAMYLCASSLGGTGSKNTEAFFGQGTRLTVV.

The rearrangement uses TRBV7-9 and TRBJ2-7; TRBD1 aligns across 7 bases. V lost 5 bases to trimming and J lost 4 bases; unmatched junction nucleotides: 8. CDR1 and CDR2 (germline): SEHNR, FQNEAQ (reference sequence). The CDR3 extends over 14 amino acids. The chain's CDR3 is CASSDYRGEYEQYF. The CDR3 coding sequence is TGTGCCAGCAGCGATTACAGGGGCGAGTACGAGCAGTACTTC.

This chain links TRBV18 with TRBJ2-5; the match to TRBD1 covers 7 bases. V dropped 8 bases and J dropped 3; count of bases not matched to a gene: 6. This CDR3 has 13 residues. The germline gives CDR1 KGHSH, CDR2 LQKENI. Here the CDR3 DNA reads TGTGCCAGCCTTAGGGGGCTGGAAGAGACCCAGTACTTC. It translates to CASLRGLEETQYF.

CDR3 DNA sequence: TGCAGCGTTGAAGACCTCTTTGGGACTAGGAAGACCCAGTACTTC. It encodes CSVEDLFGTRKTQYF. The chain carries TRBV29-1 and TRBJ2-5; the match to TRBD2 covers 8 bases. The CDR3 covers 15 residues. Losses at the gene ends were 0 bases for V and 6 bases for J; bases not matched to a gene: 9. CDR1 is SQVTM and CDR2 is ANQGSEA in the germline V gene.